This paragraph reports one T cell receptor (beta chain). The sample comes from a study of blood T cell repertoires in COVID-19. For the study at large: The analysed material was cDNA or gDNA that came from T cells, B-cell-depleted T cells, or PBMCs.

In the authors' methods: Quantification of nucleated cells was approximated via reference gene primer amplification. The data were produced by immunoSEQ multiplex PCR, yet TCRdb's version contains in-frame clones alone and is incomplete. The V and J calls and clone size are taken from that table; D and trimming were inferred from the DNA. The sample has fewer than 400,000 clones, roughly 90% seen once. Germline V gene lookup returns CDR1 SNHLY and CDR2 FYNNEI. CDR3 length: 13 amino acids. The germline V and J ends were trimmed by 6 bases and 4 bases, with 12 bases remaining between them. The sequence was collected from a woman in her twenties or thirties who had been exposed to COVID-19. The chain carries TRBV2 and TRBJ1-2; TRBD1 is a possible D gene (6 bases). Specimen: PBMCs or T cells enriched from blood (not recorded which). DNA of the CDR3: TGTGCCAGCAGGCCCGGACAGATCTATGGCTACACCTTC. Its protein product is CASRPGQIYGYTF. Using reference TRBV2 and TRBJ1-2 for the parts outside the CDR3, the full variable domain is EPEVTQTPSHQVTQMGQEVILRCVPISNHLYFYWYRQILGQKVEFLVSFYNNEISEKSEIFDDQFSVERPDGSNFTLKIRSTKLEDSAMYFCASRPGQIYGYTFGSGTRLTVV.